The 14 T cell receptor beta chains below all came from one sample that was sequenced in a study of CD8 T cells in Susac syndrome (dated by TCRdb to between 2018 and 2020). The library was built by means of the immunoSEQ multiplex PCR assay. RNA was extracted using the RNeasy kit, and roughly 0.45 to 1 microgram was reverse transcribed with random hexamers. TCRdb took the public reads, trimmed them with fastp at Q25, ran MiXCR for clone calling and kept in-frame beta chains. Each entry is one CDR3 protein sequence, shown with its most common DNA and genes. In all, the sample holds some 160,000 distinct CDR3 sequences, and about 90% of those were seen once. Roughly 0.08% of the sample belongs to the ten largest clones. Sequencing input: CD4+ T cells from PBMCs. The receptor source for this set is a human donor in good health.

V gene TRBV5-1 combines with J gene TRBJ2-1, with D perhaps TRBD1 (6 bases). The V end lost 4 bases, the J end lost 5 bases, and 16 bases lay between the germline ends. The germline gives CDR1 SGHRS, CDR2 YFSETQ. The CDR3 is 15 residues long. The CDR3 protein is CASSPAQGLDNEQFF. DNA of the CDR3: TGCGCCAGCAGCCCGGCACAGGGATTGGACAATGAGCAGTTCTTC.

The chain couples TRBV19 to TRBJ2-5; no reliable D call. This CDR3 has 13 amino acids. Germline V gene lookup returns CDR1 LNHDA and CDR2 SQIVND (reference sequence). V was pared by 1 base and J by 4 bases, with 7 bases between. The CDR3 nucleotides read TGTGCCAGTAGTATAGGGGCGAGAGAGACCCAGTACTTC. Translation: CASSIGARETQYF.

V usage is TRBV19 and J usage is TRBJ1-2; D is ambiguous. The germline gives CDR1 LNHDA, CDR2 SQIVND (reference sequence). The CDR3 consists of 12 residues. V gave up 3 bases and J gave up 5 bases, with 7 bases separating them. CDR3 residues: CASSMGPYGYTF. The CDR3 coding sequence is TGTGCCAGTAGTATGGGTCCTTATGGCTACACCTTC. The full variable domain, in which reference TRBV19 and TRBJ1-2 provide the parts outside the CDR3, is DGGITQSPKYLFRKEGQNVTLSCEQNLNHDAMYWYRQDPGQGLRLIYYSQIVNDFQKGDIAEGYSVSREKKESFPLTVTSAQKNPTAFYLCASSMGPYGYTFGSGTRLTVV.

This clonotype appeared a single time. J is TRBJ1-2 and V is TRBV12-3 or TRBV12-4; possibly TRBD1 for D (6 bases). V was shortened by 4 bases and J by 2 bases, with 14 bases between the two germline ends. The CDR3 is 15 residues long. CDR3 sequence (DNA): TGTGCCAGCAGTTCACTCATCAGGGGAAACTATGGCTACACCTTC. It codes for CASSSLIRGNYGYTF.

The chain is built from TRBV5-4 and TRBJ2-3; 9 nucleotides align to TRBD2. The CDR3 loop spans 16 amino acids. From germline, CDR1 is SGHNT and CDR2 YYREEE (reference sequence). The V segment lost 4 bases and the J segment 5 bases; nucleotides outside the gene matches: 11. The CDR3 reads CASSLFSGSSGDTQYF. In nucleotides, the CDR3 is TGTGCCAGCAGCCTCTTTAGCGGGAGTAGTGGAGATACGCAGTATTTT.

The chain employs TRBV7-9 and TRBJ2-5; 13 bases agree with TRBD2. In germline, CDR1 is SEHNR, CDR2 FQNEAQ (reference sequence). V gave up 4 bases and J gave up 5 bases; unmatched junction bases: 10. The CDR3 is 17 amino acids. CDR3 residues: CASSYGLGLAGWETQYF. CDR3 nucleotide sequence: TGTGCCAGCAGCTACGGACTGGGACTAGCGGGATGGGAGACCCAGTACTTC.

This clonotype has more than one count but fewer than ten. V usage is TRBV3-1 and J usage is TRBJ2-3; possibly TRBD2 for D (6 bases). The V end was cut by 1 base, the J end by 6 bases, with 8 bases between. Germline CDR1 and CDR2: LGHDT and YNNKEL (reference sequence). CDR3 length equals 13 residues. The CDR3 sequence: CASSQGLADTQYF. The CDR3 DNA is TGTGCCAGCAGCCAAGGCCTAGCGGATACGCAGTATTTT.

This clonotype was seen only a few times. V gene TRBV27 combines with J gene TRBJ2-7, with TRBD1 matching 7 bases. This CDR3 region has 14 residues. Germline loops: CDR1 MNHEY, CDR2 SMNVEV (reference sequence). The V segment lost 4 bases and the J segment 6 bases; nucleotides outside the gene matches: 9. DNA of the CDR3: TGTGCCAGCAGTTACAACAACAGGGGTGGCGAGCAGTACTTC. Its translation: CASSYNNRGGEQYF.

This chain connects TRBV12-3 or TRBV12-4 to TRBJ1-2; D is uncertain. V was trimmed by 3 bases and J by 2 bases, leaving 10 bases between them. The CDR3 has 14 residues. CDR3 residues: CASSFYLGNYGYTF. The CDR3 DNA is TGTGCCAGCAGTTTTTACCTAGGCAACTATGGCTACACCTTC.

The V and J genes are TRBV7-9 and TRBJ2-3; 8 nucleotides line up with TRBD2. The germline V gene has CDR1 SEHNR and CDR2 FQNEAQ (reference sequence). The CDR3 is made up of 14 amino acids. With 5 bases clipped from V and 4 bases from J, the junction kept 5 bases outside the gene matches. The CDR3 region has the DNA TGTGCCAGCAGCCGGACTAGCTACGCAGATACGCAGTATTTT. Residues: CASSRTSYADTQYF.

This clonotype was found a few times. The chain couples TRBV6-1 to TRBJ2-5; tentatively, D is TRBD2 (6 bases). The CDR3 contains 14 residues. The V gene lost 7 bases and the J gene lost 4 bases, with 16 bases spanning the gap. Germline V gene sequence: CDR1 MNHNS, CDR2 SASEGT. CDR3: CASNQRGGAETQYF. The CDR3 coding sequence is TGTGCCAGCAATCAACGAGGCGGGGCAGAGACCCAGTACTTC.

This rearrangement joins TRBV20-1 to TRBJ2-2; D gene ambiguous. The CDR3 covers 15 residues. Trimming removed 0 bases from V and 5 bases from J, with 13 bases in between. Germline loops: CDR1 DFQATT, CDR2 SNEGSKA (reference sequence). CDR3 region: CSARDRAGVTGELFF. DNA of the CDR3: TGCAGTGCTAGAGATCGGGCAGGCGTGACCGGGGAGCTGTTTTTT.

The chain carries TRBV18 and TRBJ1-2; D perhaps matches TRBD1 (5 bases). The CDR3 is 13 residues long. Looked up from germline, CDR1 is KGHSH and CDR2 is LQKENI. Between the trimmed V and J ends, which lost 3 bases and 3 bases, there was a span of 8 bases. Here the CDR3 reads CASSPTAYYGYTF. The CDR3 DNA reads TGTGCCAGCTCACCGACAGCTTACTATGGCTACACCTTC. The whole variable domain, filled in from reference TRBV18 and TRBJ1-2, reads NAGVMQNPRHLVRRRGQEARLRCSPMKGHSHVYWYRQLPEEGLKFMVYLQKENIIDESGMPKERFSAEFPKEGPSILRIQQVVRGDSAAYFCASSPTAYYGYTFGSGTRLTVV.

The genes are TRBV7-9 and TRBJ2-1; 12 bases line up with TRBD2. Germline V gives CDR1 SEHNR, CDR2 FQNEAQ (reference sequence). Unmatched junction bases numbered 10, after V lost 6 bases and J lost 7 bases. The CDR3 spans 16 residues. The CDR3 sequence is CASSSRLAGERNEQFF. In DNA form, the CDR3 reads TGTGCCAGCAGTTCGAGACTAGCGGGAGAGAGGAATGAGCAGTTCTTC.